This is a list of T cell receptor beta chains from one sample in a study of T cells expressing NK-cell markers. TCRdb re-called the 5' RACE reads; every CDR3 protein appears as one record, without DNA. The ten most abundant clones cover 1.4% of a sample with some 500,000 distinct CDR3 sequences. The sequencing input was blood T cells: a sorted CD56 or NKG2C T cell subset, CD4+ or CD8+ T cells, or bulk PBMC T cells (not recorded which). The source is a woman in her fifties or sixties in good health. Each CDR3 is given with its conserved first and last residue.

V gene	J gene	CDR3 protein
TRBV12-3/TRBV12-4	TRBJ2-5	CASSTSGSGTQYF
TRBV20-1	TRBJ2-2	CSASRGSANTGELFF
TRBV11-1	TRBJ1-3	CASRPGQGLACSGNTIYF
TRBV11-3	TRBJ2-1	CASSLMGLGQFF
TRBV7-9	TRBJ1-1	CASRTAYTEAFF
TRBV24-1	TRBJ2-3	CATSDPDGDTQYF
TRBV24-1	TRBJ2-3	CATSDTREATDTQYF
TRBV20-1	TRBJ2-3	CSARERRRGAPFASSTDTQYF
TRBV5-1	TRBJ1-2	CASSFSEGKGYTF
TRBV20-1	TRBJ2-1	CSASPVRDYNEQFF
TRBV20-1	TRBJ1-4	CSARGFLTGEKLFF
TRBV29-1	TRBJ1-1	CSGRGSTGLTEAFF
TRBV6-2/TRBV6-3	TRBJ1-2	CASIGLKDGYTF
TRBV11-2	TRBJ2-3	CASSPRPAGARTDTQYF
TRBV11-3	TRBJ2-5	CASSLTSKETQYF
TRBV20-1	TRBJ1-4	CSASDGQATNEKLFF
TRBV6-6	TRBJ2-1	CASILAGNNEQFF
TRBV2	TRBJ1-1	CASTQDRGDTEAFF
TRBV29-1	TRBJ2-5	CSVEQGSKTQYF
TRBV10-3	TRBJ2-6	CAISEGANVLTF
TRBV5-5	TRBJ1-1	CASSFDIMNTEAFF
TRBV10-3	TRBJ2-5	CAISAQAAGVSKTQYF
TRBV5-5	TRBJ2-1	CASSPNDRWPGRNEQFF
TRBV11-3	TRBJ2-2	CASSLTSSVGELFF
TRBV6-5	TRBJ1-4	CASKDSFPTNEKLFF
TRBV5-1	TRBJ2-3	CASSWATDTQYF
TRBV10-3	TRBJ2-3	CAINAGADTQYF
TRBV5-6	TRBJ1-3	CASSLGDRRSGNTIYF
TRBV14	TRBJ2-7	CASSQGARNSEQYF
TRBV11-2	TRBJ2-1	CASSGKGGLNNEQFF
TRBV5-1	TRBJ2-1	CASSTGPYNEQFF
TRBV2	TRBJ2-1	CASNSGYYNEQFF
TRBV9	TRBJ2-1	CASSAGSRAYNEQFF